What follows is one T cell receptor beta chain and its context. Its matching antigen is unknown. Germline loops: CDR1 LGHNT, CDR2 FRNRAP. Trimming cost V 3 bases and J 0 bases, with 9 bases left between them. The CDR3 covers 15 residues. The data were taken from a study of cytotoxic CD8 clonotypes in ibrutinib-treated CLL. General study points: T-cell clonality at baseline went above that of age-matched healthy donors and rose and fell with circulating CD8+ T-cell counts. Clonality increased with ibrutinib response but returned toward baseline at progression.

Some clones are missing from TCRdb's copy, which holds only in-frame ones; the method was immunoSEQ multiplex PCR. The table lists approximately 74,000 clones, approximately 80% of them singletons, with about 8% in the top ten. The gene calls are TRBV12-5 and TRBJ1-5; no clear D gene. Sequenced material: PBMCs, taken at disease progression, from a patient treated with ibrutinib. The sequence derives from a human donor with chronic lymphocytic leukemia. The CDR3, as DNA: TGTGCTAGTGGTTTTGGCGGCTATAGCAATCAGCCCCAGCATTTT. It specifies CASGFGGYSNQPQHF. Variable domain in full (rest from reference TRBV12-5 and TRBJ1-5): DARVTQTPRHKVTEMGQEVTMRCQPILGHNTVFWYRQTMMQGLELLAYFRNRAPLDDSGMPKDRFSAEMPDATLATLKIQPSEPRDSAVYFCASGFGGYSNQPQHFGDGTRLSIL.